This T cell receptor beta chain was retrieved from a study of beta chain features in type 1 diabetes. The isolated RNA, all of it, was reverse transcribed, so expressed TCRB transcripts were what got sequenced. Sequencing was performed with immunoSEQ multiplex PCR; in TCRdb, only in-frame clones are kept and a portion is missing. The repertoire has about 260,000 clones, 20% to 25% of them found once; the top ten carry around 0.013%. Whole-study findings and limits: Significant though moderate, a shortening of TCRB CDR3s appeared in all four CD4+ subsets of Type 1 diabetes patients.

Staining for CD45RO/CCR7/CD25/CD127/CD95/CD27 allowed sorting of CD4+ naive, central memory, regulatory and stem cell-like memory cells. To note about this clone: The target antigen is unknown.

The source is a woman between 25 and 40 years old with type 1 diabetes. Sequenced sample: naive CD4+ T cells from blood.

CDR3 nucleotides: TGTGCCAGCAGCGGGACAGACGATAATCAGCCCCAGCATTTT. Amino acid sequence: CASSGTDDNQPQHF. The chain recombines TRBV11-2 with TRBJ1-5, with 7 nucleotides matching TRBD1. The junction had 5 bases not matched to a gene; V was cut back by 5 bases and J by 4 bases. Germline CDR1 SGHAT, CDR2 FQNNGV. This CDR3 region has 14 residues. The variable domain in full, with the rest retrieved from reference TRBV11-2 and TRBJ1-5, is EAGVAQSPRYKIIEKRQSVAFWCNPISGHATLYWYQQILGQGPKLLIQFQNNGVVDDSQLPKDRFSAERLKGVDSTLKIQPAKLEDSAVYLCASSGTDDNQPQHFGDGTRLSIL.